These 5 T cell receptor beta chains share one sample of origin, sequenced in a study of blood T cell repertoires in COVID-19. Sequencing was performed with immunoSEQ multiplex PCR; in TCRdb, only in-frame clones are kept and a portion is missing. The data contain approximately 110,000 clones, about 93% of them seen just once; the ten biggest clones take up around 2.1%. Specimen: peripheral blood. All receptors come from a man aged 45-65 years with COVID-19, enrolled during active disease.

The chain uses TRBV27 and TRBJ1-1; D is perhaps TRBD1 (5 bases). The V end was cut by 8 bases, the J end by 1 base, with 14 bases between. Per germline, CDR1 MNHEY and CDR2 SMNVEV (reference sequence). The CDR3 has 14 amino acids. CDR3 region: CASGRDGGNTEAFF. CDR3 coding DNA: TGTGCCAGCGGCAGGGATGGTGGGAACACTGAAGCTTTCTTT.

This chain joins TRBV5-1 and TRBJ2-3, with 7 bases aligning to TRBD2. With V trimmed by 0 bases and J by 4 bases, 2 bases remained unmatched. The germline V gene has CDR1 SGHRS and CDR2 YFSETQ. The length of the CDR3 is 14 residues. The CDR3 sequence is CASSLDREADTQYF. CDR3 DNA: TGCGCCAGCAGCTTGGACCGGGAGGCAGATACGCAGTATTTT. The variable domain in full, with the rest retrieved from reference TRBV5-1 and TRBJ2-3, is KAGVTQTPRYLIKTRGQQVTLSCSPISGHRSVSWYQQTPGQGLQFLFEYFSETQRNKGNFPGRFSGRQFSNSRSEMNVSTLELGDSALYLCASSLDREADTQYFGPGTRLTVL.

This sequence joins TRBV6-2 or TRBV6-3 and TRBJ2-1; weak D call: TRBD2 (8 bases). The CDR3 spans 16 residues. V lost 6 bases to trimming and J lost 7 bases, with 22 bases between them. Germline values: CDR1 MNHEY, CDR2 SVGEGT. This CDR3 is CASSKAGEGARNEQFF. The CDR3 DNA reads TGTGCCAGCAGCAAAGCGGGAGAGGGGGCTCGGAATGAGCAGTTCTTC.

The genes are TRBV5-1 and TRBJ2-3; 7 positions agree with TRBD2. The germline gives CDR1 SGHRS, CDR2 YFSETQ. The V and J ends lost 0 bases and 5 bases, in that order; junction bases with no gene match: 3. This CDR3 has 14 residues. CDR3 sequence reads: CASSLVAGVDTQYF. CDR3 coding DNA: TGCGCCAGCAGCTTGGTCGCGGGAGTAGATACGCAGTATTTT. Full variable domain (outside the CDR3, taken from reference TRBV5-1 and TRBJ2-3): KAGVTQTPRYLIKTRGQQVTLSCSPISGHRSVSWYQQTPGQGLQFLFEYFSETQRNKGNFPGRFSGRQFSNSRSEMNVSTLELGDSALYLCASSLVAGVDTQYFGPGTRLTVL.

The genes are TRBV7-2 and TRBJ2-2; no clear D. Per germline, CDR1 SGHTA and CDR2 FQGNSA. CDR3 length: 12 amino acids. V lost 4 bases and J 7 bases, leaving 7 bases between the germline ends. This chain's CDR3 is CASSSRIGELFF. CDR3 nucleotide sequence: TGTGCCAGCAGCTCCAGAATCGGGGAGCTGTTTTTT.